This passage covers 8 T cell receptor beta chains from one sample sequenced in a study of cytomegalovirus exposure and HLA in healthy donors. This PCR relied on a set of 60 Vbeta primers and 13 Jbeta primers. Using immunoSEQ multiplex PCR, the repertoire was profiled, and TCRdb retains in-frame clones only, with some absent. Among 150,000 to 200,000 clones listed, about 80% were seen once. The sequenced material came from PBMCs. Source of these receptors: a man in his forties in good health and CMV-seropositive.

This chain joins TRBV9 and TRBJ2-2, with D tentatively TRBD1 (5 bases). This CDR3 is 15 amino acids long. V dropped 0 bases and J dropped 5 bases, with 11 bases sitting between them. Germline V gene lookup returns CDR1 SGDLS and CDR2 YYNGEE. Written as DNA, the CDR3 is TGTGCCAGCAGCGTAGAACAGGTTGTAACCGGGGAGCTGTTTTTT. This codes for CASSVEQVVTGELFF.

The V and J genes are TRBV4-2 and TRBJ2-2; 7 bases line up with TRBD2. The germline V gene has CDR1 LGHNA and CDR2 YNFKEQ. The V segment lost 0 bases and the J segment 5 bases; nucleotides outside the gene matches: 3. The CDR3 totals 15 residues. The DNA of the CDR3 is TGTGCCAGCAGCCAAGATTCAGCGGGAACCGGGGAGCTGTTTTTT. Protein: CASSQDSAGTGELFF.

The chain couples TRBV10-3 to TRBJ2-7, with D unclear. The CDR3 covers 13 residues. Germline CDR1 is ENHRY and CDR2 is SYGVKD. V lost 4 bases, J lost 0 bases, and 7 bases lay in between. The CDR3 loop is CAISVDNSYEQYF. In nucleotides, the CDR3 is TGTGCCATCAGTGTCGACAACTCCTACGAGCAGTACTTC.

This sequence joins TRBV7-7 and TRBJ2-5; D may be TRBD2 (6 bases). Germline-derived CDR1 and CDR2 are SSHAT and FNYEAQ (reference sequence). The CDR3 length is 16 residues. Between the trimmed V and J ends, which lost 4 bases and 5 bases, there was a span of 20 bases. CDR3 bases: TGTGCCAGCAGCTCTAGGTTGGTGGGGGGTTTCGAGACCCAGTACTTC. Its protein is CASSSRLVGGFETQYF. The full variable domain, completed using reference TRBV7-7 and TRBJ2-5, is GAGVSQSPRYKVTKRGQDVTLRCDPISSHATLYWYQQALGQGPEFLTYFNYEAQPDKSGLPSDRFSAERPEGSISTLTIQRTEQRDSAMYRCASSSRLVGGFETQYFGPGTRLLVL.

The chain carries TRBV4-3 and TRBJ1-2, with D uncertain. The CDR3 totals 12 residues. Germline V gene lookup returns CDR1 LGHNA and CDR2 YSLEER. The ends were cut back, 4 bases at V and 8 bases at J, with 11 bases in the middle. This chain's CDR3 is CASSPGGAGYTF. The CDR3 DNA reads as TGCGCCAGCAGCCCCGGTGGTGCAGGCTACACCTTC.

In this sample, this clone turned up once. This CDR3 reads CASSLLVDRAYETF. The CDR3 DNA reads TGTGCCAGCTCACTATTAGTGGACAGGGCCTATGAAACCTTC. J is TRBJ1-2 and V is TRBV18, with 8 bases that match TRBD1. Germline loops: CDR1 KGHSH, CDR2 LQKENI. Trimming took 4 bases from V and 14 from J; bases not matched to a gene: 15. The CDR3 covers 14 residues.

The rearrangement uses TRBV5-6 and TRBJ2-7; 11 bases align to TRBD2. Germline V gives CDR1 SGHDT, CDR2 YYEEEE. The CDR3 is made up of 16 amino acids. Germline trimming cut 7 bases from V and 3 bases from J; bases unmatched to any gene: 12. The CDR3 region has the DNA TGTGCCAGCTCCAGACCCCCCGGGACTAGCGGCTACGAGCAGTACTTC. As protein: CASSRPPGTSGYEQYF.

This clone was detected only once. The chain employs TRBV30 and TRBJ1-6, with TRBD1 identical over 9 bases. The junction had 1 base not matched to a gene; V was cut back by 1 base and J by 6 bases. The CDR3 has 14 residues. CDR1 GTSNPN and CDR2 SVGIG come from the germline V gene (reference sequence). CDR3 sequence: CAWSGGQGNSPLHF. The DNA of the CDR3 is TGTGCCTGGAGTGGGGGACAGGGTAATTCACCCCTCCACTTT.